The following is a T cell receptor beta chain sequence with its context. Ages ranged from roughly 18 to 100 years, with residence in around 24 US areas. Two negative PCRs, clearance, or symptom resolution had been documented for recovered Cohort 3 donors. CDR3 length: 12 amino acids. Trimming stripped 7 bases from V and 5 bases from J, with 9 bases between. TCRdb's table, derived via immunoSEQ multiplex PCR, lists solely in-frame clones and lacks some. Of about 160,000 clones listed, approximately 86% are singletons. The sample is drawn from a study of blood T cell repertoires in COVID-19. The sequencing sample was made of PBMCs or T cells enriched from blood (not recorded which). This clonotype was obtained from a man between 60 and 75 years old who had recovered from COVID-19. J is TRBJ1-5 and V is TRBV12-3 or TRBV12-4, with D unclear. This CDR3 reads CASKNTDQPQHF. In DNA, the CDR3 is TGTGCCAGCAAGAATACGGATCAGCCCCAGCATTTT.